Described below is a single T cell receptor beta chain sequence and its context. This CDR3 contains 14 residues. With 5 bases removed from V and 3 bases from J, the gap between germline ends came to 14 bases. Germline loops: CDR1 MNHEY, CDR2 SMNVEV (reference sequence). The data originate from a study of T cell clones after liver transplantation. Measured with immunoSEQ multiplex PCR; TCRdb has only the in-frame clones, and not every one. The data hold 95,000 to 130,000 clones, with about nine tenths observed a single time. The sample consisted of CD4+ T cells from blood, taken 12 months after liver transplant. This clonotype was sampled from a human patient who received a liver transplant. The graft donor may account for some of the T cells. The chain combines TRBV27 with TRBJ2-7; unclear D gene. Written as DNA, the CDR3 is TGTGCCAGCAGTCCCCAGTCCGGTGGCTACGAGCAGTACTTC. Translation gives CASSPQSGGYEQYF.